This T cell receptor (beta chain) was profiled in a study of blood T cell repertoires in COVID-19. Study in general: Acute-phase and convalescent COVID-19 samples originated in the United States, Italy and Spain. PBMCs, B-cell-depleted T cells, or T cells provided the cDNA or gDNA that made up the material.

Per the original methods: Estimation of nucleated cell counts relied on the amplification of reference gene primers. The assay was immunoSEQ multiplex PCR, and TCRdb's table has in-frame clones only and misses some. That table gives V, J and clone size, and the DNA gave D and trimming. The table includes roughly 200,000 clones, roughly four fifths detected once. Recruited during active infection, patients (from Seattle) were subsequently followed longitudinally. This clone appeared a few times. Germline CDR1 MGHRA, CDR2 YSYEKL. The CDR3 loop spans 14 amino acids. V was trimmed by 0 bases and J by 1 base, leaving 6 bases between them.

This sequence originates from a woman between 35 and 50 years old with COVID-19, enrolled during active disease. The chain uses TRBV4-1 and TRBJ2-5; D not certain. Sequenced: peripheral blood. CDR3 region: CASSQDWSQETQYF. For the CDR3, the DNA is TGCGCCAGCAGCCAAGATTGGAGCCAAGAGACCCAGTACTTC.